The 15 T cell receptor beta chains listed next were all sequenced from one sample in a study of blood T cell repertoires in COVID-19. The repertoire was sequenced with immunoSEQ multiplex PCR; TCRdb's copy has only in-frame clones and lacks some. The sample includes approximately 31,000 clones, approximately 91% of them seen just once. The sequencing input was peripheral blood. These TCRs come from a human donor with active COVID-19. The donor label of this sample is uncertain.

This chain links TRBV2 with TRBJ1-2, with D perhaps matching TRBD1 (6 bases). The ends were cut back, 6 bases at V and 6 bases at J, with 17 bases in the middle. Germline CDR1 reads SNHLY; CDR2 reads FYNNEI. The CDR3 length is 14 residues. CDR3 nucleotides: TGTGCCAGCAGCCCACAGGGAGGGGTACATGGCTACACCTTC. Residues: CASSPQGGVHGYTF.

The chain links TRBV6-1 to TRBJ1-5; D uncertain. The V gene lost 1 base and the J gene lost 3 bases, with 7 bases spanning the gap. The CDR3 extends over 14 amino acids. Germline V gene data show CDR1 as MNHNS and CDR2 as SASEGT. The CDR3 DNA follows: TGTGCCAGCAGTGAAGGAGGGTACAATCAGCCCCAGCATTTT. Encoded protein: CASSEGGYNQPQHF.

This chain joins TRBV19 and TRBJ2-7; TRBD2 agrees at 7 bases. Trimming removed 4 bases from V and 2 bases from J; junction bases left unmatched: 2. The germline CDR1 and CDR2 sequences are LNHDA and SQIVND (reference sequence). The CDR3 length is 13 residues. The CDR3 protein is CASSNRGAYEQYF. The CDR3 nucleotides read TGTGCCAGTAGTAATCGGGGGGCCTACGAGCAGTACTTC.

The CDR3 loop reads CASSYGGGRGSPLHF. The CDR3 DNA is TGTGCCAGCAGTTACGGGGGGGGGCGCGGTTCACCCCTCCACTTT. V is TRBV6-5 and J is TRBJ1-6; possibly TRBD1 for D (6 bases). V lost 2 bases and J 9 bases, leaving 14 bases between the germline ends. Germline lookup yields CDR1 MNHEY and CDR2 SVGAGI. This CDR3 has 15 amino acids.

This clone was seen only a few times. CDR3 coding DNA: TGTGCCAGCAGCTTAAGCGGCGGGGGTGGGTCCCAGTACTTC. This translates into CASSLSGGGGSQYF. V usage is TRBV7-8 and J usage is TRBJ2-5; 7 bases align to TRBD2. Trimming took 2 bases from V and 9 from J; bases not matched to a gene: 9. Germline V gene sequence: CDR1 SGHVS, CDR2 FQNEAQ. This CDR3 is 14 amino acids long.

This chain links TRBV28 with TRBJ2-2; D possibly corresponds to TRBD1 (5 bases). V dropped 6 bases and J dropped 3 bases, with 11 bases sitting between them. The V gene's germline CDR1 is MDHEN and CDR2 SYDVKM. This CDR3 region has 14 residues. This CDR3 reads CASRRQGDTGELFF. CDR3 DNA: TGTGCCAGCAGACGACAAGGGGACACCGGGGAGCTGTTTTTT.

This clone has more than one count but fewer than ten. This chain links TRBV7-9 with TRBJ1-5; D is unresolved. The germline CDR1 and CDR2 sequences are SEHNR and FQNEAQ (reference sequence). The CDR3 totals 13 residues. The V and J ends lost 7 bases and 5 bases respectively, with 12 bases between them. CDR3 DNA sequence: TGTGCCAGCACTTACCACATGGATCAGCCCCAGCATTTT. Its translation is CASTYHMDQPQHF.

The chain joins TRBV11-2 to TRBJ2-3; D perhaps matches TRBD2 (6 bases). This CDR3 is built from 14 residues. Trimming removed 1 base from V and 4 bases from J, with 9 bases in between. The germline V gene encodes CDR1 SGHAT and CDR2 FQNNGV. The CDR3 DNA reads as TGTGCCAGCAGCTTAGTTAGCGGAGCAGATACGCAGTATTTT. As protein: CASSLVSGADTQYF.

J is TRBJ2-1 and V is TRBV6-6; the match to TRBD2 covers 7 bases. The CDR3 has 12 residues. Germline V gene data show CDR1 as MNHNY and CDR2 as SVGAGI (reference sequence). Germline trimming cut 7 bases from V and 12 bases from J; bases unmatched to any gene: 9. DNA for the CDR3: TGTGCCAGCAAAGACGGGGGGTTGGGGCAGTTCTTC. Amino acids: CASKDGGLGQFF.

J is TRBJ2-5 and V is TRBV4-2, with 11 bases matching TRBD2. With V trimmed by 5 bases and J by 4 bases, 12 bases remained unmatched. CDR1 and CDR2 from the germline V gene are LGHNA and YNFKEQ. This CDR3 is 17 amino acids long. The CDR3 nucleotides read TGTGCCAGCAGCATCACTAGCGGGGGAGGATGGCCAGAGACCCAGTACTTC. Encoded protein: CASSITSGGGWPETQYF.

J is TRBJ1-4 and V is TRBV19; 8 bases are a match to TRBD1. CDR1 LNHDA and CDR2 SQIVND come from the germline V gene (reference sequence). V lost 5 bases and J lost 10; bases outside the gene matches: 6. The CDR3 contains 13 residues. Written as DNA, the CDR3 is TGTGCCAGTAGTGAACAGGGGGGCGGAAAACTGTTTTTT. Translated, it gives CASSEQGGGKLFF.

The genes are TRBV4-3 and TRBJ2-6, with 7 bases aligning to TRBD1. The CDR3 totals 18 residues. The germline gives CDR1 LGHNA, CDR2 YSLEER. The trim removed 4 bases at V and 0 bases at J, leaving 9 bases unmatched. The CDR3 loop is CASSRSTGSSSGANVLTF. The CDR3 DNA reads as TGCGCCAGCAGCCGGTCGACAGGGAGCTCCTCTGGGGCCAACGTCCTGACTTTC.

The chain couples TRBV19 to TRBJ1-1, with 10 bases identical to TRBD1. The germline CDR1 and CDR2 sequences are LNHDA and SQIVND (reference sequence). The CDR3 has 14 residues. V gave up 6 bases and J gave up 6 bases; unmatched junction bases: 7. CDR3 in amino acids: CASSTRQGAAEAFF. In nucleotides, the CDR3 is TGTGCCAGTAGCACCCGACAGGGGGCCGCTGAAGCTTTCTTT.

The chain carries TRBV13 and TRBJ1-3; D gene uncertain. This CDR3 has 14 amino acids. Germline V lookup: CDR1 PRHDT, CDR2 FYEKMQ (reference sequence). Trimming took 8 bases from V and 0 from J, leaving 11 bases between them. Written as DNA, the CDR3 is TGTGCCAGCCTTGACACCCACTCTGGAAACACCATATATTTT. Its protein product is CASLDTHSGNTIYF. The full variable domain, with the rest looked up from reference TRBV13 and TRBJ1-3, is AAGVIQSPRHLIKEKRETATLKCYPIPRHDTVYWYQQGPGQDPQFLISFYEKMQSDKGSIPDRFSAQQFSDYHSELNMSSLELGDSALYFCASLDTHSGNTIYFGEGSWLTVV.

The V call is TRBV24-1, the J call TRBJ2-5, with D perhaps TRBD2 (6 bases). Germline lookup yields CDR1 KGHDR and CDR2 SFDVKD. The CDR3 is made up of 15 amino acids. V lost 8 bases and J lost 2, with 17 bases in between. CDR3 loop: CATISAGRLQETQYF. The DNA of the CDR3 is TGTGCCACCATTTCGGCGGGGAGGCTACAAGAGACCCAGTACTTC.